This T cell receptor (beta chain) originates from a study of cytomegalovirus exposure and HLA in healthy donors. Study-wide background: Among 398 genotyped donors, approximately 80% fell in the Caucasian-associated ancestry cluster.

Researchers ran the PCR with 60 Vbeta and 13 Jbeta primers. The assay was immunoSEQ multiplex PCR, and TCRdb's table has in-frame clones only and misses some. Among 75,000 to 100,000 clones listed, approximately 79% were seen once. As to this clone: The target antigen is unknown.

Overall study results and limits: Association of a missense DCLRE1C variant with TCR beta V- and J-gene trimming was reported in a later analysis. Presence/absence analyses took donor sequencing depth as roughly uniform. A later analysis showed HLA-associated TCR beta chains outstripping equally common others in clonal expansion.

The TCR comes from a woman aged 55-70 years in good health and CMV-seropositive. Sequenced sample: PBMCs.

The CDR3 reads CASTTSLGNYEQYF. For the CDR3, the DNA is TGTGCCAGCACGACTAGCCTGGGGAACTACGAGCAGTACTTC. This sequence joins TRBV6-1 and TRBJ2-7; 7 bases fit TRBD2. CDR1 and CDR2 (germline): MNHNS, SASEGT. V shed 7 bases, J shed 3 bases, and the junction held 9 bases outside the gene matches. The CDR3 is made up of 14 amino acids.